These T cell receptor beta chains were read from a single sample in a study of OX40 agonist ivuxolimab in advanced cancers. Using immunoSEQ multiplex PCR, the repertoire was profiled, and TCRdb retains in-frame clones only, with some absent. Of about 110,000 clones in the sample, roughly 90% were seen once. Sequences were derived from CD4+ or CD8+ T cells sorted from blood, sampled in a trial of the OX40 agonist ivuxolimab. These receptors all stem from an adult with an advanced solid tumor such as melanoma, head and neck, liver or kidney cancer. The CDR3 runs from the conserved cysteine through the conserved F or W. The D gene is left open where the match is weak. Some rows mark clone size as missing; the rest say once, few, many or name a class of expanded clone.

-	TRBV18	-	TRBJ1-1	CASSSITDRKNTEAFF	TGTGCCAGCTCTTCTATTACGGACAGAAAAAACACTGAAGCTTTCTTT
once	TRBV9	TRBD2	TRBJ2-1	CASSSLAGRNEQFF	TGTGCCAGCAGCTCCCTAGCGGGAAGGAATGAGCAGTTCTTC
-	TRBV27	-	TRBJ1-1	CASSVTGVRVWNTEAFF	TGTGCCAGCAGCGTGACCGGTGTTAGGGTCTGGAACACTGAAGCTTTCTTT
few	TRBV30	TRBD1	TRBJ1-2	CAWKRDSVGSWDYIF	TGTGCCTGGAAGCGGGACAGTGTTGGGTCCTGGGATTACATCTTC
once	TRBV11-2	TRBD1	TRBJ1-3	CASSLLQGAGNTIYF	TGTGCCAGCAGCTTATTACAGGGGGCTGGAAACACCATATATTTT
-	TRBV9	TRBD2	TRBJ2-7	CASSVGGLAGAYEQYF	TGTGCCAGCAGCGTAGGGGGACTAGCGGGAGCCTACGAGCAGTACTTC
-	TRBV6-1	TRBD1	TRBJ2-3	CASSVGTGSTDTQYF	TGTGCCAGCAGTGTTGGGACAGGAAGTACAGATACGCAGTATTTT
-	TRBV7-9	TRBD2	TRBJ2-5	CASSLSAGGRTQYF	TGTGCCAGCAGCTTATCAGCGGGAGGGCGGACCCAGTACTTC
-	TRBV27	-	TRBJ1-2	CASSRSDRNYGYTF	TGTGCCAGCAGCCGGTCGGACAGAAACTATGGCTACACCTTC
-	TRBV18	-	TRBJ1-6	CASSPGANSPLHF	TGTGCCAGCTCACCAGGCGCGAATTCACCCCTCCACTTT
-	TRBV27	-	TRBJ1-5	CASSLSIFAYQHF	TGTGCCAGCAGTTTATCGATATTCGCTTACCAGCATTTT
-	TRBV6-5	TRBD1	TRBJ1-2	CASSYSWTGDYGYTF	TGTGCCAGCAGTTACTCCTGGACAGGGGACTATGGCTACACCTTC
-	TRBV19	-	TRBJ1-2	CASSPGQTPYGYTF	TGTGCCAGTAGTCCCGGACAGACCCCCTACGGCTACACCTTC
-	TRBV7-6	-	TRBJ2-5	CASSQGLSEAQYF	TGTGCCAGCAGCCAGGGACTCTCGGAGGCCCAGTACTTC
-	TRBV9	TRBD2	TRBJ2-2	CASSPREGLNTGELFF	TGTGCCAGCAGCCCACGGGAGGGATTGAACACCGGGGAGCTGTTTTTT
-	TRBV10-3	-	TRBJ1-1	CAINSLNGAYTEAFF	TGTGCCATCAATTCCCTAAACGGGGCGTACACTGAAGCTTTCTTT
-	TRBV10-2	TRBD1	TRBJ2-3	CASRGQGADTQYF	TGCGCCAGCAGAGGACAGGGGGCCGATACGCAGTATTTT
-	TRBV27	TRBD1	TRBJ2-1	CASRTPGQGSYNEQFF	TGTGCCAGCAGAACTCCGGGACAGGGCTCCTACAATGAGCAGTTCTTC